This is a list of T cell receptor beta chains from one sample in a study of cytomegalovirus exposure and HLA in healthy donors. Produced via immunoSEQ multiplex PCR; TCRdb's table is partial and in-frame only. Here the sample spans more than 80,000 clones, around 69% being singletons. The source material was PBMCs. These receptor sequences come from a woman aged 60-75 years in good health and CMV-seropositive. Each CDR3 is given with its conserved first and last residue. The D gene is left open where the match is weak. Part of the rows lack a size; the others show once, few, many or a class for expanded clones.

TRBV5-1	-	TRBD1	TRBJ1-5	TGCGCCAGCAGACCGGGACAGGGGGATCAGCCCCAGCATTTT	CASRPGQGDQPQHF
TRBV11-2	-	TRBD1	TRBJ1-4	TGTGCCAGCGTCCCAGGGGACAGTAATGAAAAACTGTTTTTT	CASVPGDSNEKLFF
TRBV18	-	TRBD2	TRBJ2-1	TGTGCCAGCTCACCTGGACTAGCGGGGGTCAATGAGCAGTTCTTC	CASSPGLAGVNEQFF
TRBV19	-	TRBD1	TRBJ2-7	TGTGCCAGTAGTGGACAGGGGGCACCGACGTACGAGCAGTACTTC	CASSGQGAPTYEQYF
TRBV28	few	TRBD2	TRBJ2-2	TGTGCCAGCCGGCTTCCGGGAGGCACCGGGGAGCTGTTTTTT	CASRLPGGTGELFF
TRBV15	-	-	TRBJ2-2	TGTGCCACCATCGAGGCCACCGGGGAGCTGTTTTTT	CATIEATGELFF
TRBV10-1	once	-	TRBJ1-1	TGCGCCAGCAGTGAGGCGTTGAACACTGAAGCTTTCTTT	CASSEALNTEAFF
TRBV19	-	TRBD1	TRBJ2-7	TGTGCCAGTAGTTCTCTTCCGGGACAGACCTACGAGCAGTACTTC	CASSSLPGQTYEQYF
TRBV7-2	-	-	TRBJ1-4	TGTGCCAGCAGCTTATTAGAGGCTGGAAAACTGTTTTTT	CASSLLEAGKLFF
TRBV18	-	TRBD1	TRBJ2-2	TGTGCCAGCTGCCAAGGACAGGCGACCGGGGAGCTGTTTTTT	CASCQGQATGELFF
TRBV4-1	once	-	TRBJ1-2	TGCGCCAGCAGCCAACCGGACAGATTAGACTATGGCTACACCTTC	CASSQPDRLDYGYTF
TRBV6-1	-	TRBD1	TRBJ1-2	TGTGCCAGCAGTGAAGCGAGACAGGGGAATTATGGCTACACCTTC	CASSEARQGNYGYTF
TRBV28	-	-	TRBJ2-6	TGTGCCAGCAGGCCCTTTACAGGGTCTGGGGCCAACGTCCTGACTTTC	CASRPFTGSGANVLTF
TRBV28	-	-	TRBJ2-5	TGTGCCAGCAGATCCCGATTAGGGGGACCAGGGACCCAGTACTTC	CASRSRLGGPGTQYF
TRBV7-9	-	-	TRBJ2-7	TGTGCCAGCAGCCCGGGTACATTCTACGAGCAGTACTTC	CASSPGTFYEQYF
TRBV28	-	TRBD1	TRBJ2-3	TGTGCCAGCAGTAGGGGACAGGGCACAGATACGCAGTATTTT	CASSRGQGTDTQYF
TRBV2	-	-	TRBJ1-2	TGTGCCAGCGCCATCAGGGCCACTAACTATGGCTACACCTTC	CASAIRATNYGYTF
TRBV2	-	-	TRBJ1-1	TGTGCCAGCAGGCTGACAGAACCGAACACTGAAGCTTTCTTT	CASRLTEPNTEAFF
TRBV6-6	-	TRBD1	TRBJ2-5	TGTGCCACCGGGACAGACCAAGAGACCCAGTACTTC	CATGTDQETQYF
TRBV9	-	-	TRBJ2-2	TGTGCCAGCAGCGTAGGACAGTCCGAGACCGGGGAGCTGTTTTTT	CASSVGQSETGELFF
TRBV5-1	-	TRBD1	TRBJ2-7	TGCGCCAGCAGCTTCAACAGGGGTACCCTGGAGCAGTACTTC	CASSFNRGTLEQYF
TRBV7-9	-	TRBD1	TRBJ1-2	TGTGCCAGCAGCTTAGGCCGACAGGGAGATGGCTACACCTTC	CASSLGRQGDGYTF
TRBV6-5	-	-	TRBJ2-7	TGTGCCAGCAGTTTCACAGGCGAGCAGTACTTC	CASSFTGEQYF
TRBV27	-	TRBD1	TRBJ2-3	TGTGCCAGCAGGCGCCGGGACAGGGTGGCAGATACGCAGTATTTT	CASRRRDRVADTQYF
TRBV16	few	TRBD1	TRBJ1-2	TGTGCCAGCAGTCGACAGGGGGATGGCTACACCTTC	CASSRQGDGYTF